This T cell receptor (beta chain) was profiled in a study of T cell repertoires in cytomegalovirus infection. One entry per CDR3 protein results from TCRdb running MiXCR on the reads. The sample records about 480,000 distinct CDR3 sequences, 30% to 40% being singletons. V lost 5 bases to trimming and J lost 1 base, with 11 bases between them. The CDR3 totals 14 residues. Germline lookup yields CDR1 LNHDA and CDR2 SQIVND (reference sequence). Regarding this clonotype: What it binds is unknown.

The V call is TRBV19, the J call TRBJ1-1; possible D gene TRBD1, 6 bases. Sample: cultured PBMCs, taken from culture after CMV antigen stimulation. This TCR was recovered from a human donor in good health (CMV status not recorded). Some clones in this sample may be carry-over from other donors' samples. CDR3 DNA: TGTGCCAGTAGTGTTGGACAGCAGAACACTGAAGCTTTCTTT. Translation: CASSVGQQNTEAFF.